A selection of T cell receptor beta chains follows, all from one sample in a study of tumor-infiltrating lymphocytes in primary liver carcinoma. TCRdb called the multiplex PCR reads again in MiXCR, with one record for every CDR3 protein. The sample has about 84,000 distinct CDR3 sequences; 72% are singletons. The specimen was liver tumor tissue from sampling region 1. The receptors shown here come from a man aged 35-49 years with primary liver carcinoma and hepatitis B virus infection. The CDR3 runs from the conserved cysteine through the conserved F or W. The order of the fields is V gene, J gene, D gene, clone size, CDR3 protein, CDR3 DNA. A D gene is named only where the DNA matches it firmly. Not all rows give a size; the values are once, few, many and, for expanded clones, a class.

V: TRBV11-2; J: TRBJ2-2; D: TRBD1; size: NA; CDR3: CASSVPGQTNTGELFF; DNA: TGTGCCAGCAGCGTCCCGGGACAGACAAACACCGGGGAGCTGTTTTTT
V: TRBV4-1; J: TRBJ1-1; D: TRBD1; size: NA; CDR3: CASSQVRGGDTEAFF; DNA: TGCGCCAGCAGCCAAGTCAGGGGGGGCGACACTGAAGCTTTCTTT
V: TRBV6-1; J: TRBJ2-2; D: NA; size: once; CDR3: CASSIERRGTGELFF; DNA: TGTGCCAGCAGTATTGAGAGAAGGGGCACCGGGGAGCTGTTTTTT
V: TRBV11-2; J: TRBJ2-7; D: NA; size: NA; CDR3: CASSLSVGLVGGGYEHYF; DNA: TGTGCCAGTAGCTTATCCGTTGGACTAGTGGGAGGGGGGTACGAACATTACTTC
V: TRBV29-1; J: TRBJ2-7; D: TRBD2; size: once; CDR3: CSAPGTSGRPSYEQYF; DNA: TGCAGTGCCCCGGGGACTAGCGGGAGACCCTCCTACGAGCAGTACTTC
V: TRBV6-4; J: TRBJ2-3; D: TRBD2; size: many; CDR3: CASSEVAGSTDTQYF; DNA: TGTGCCAGCAGTGAGGTAGCGGGAAGCACAGATACGCAGTATTTT
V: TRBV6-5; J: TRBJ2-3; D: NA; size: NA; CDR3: CASSYGVGTGAEYF; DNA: NA
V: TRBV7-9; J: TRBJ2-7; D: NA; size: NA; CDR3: CASSHTGSRQYF; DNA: TGTGCCAGCAGCCACACAGGGTCAAGGCAGTACTTC
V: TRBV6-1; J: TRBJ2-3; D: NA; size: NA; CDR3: CASSLTGSAGGTHTQYF; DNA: TGTGCCAGCAGTTTAACAGGGAGCGCCGGGGGCACACATACGCAGTATTTT
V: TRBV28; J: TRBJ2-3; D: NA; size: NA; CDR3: CASIGAAHRGDTQYF; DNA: TGTGCCAGCATAGGTGCGGCCCATCGGGGAGATACGCAGTATTTT
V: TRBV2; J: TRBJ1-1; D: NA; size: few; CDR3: CASSEALPGDDEAFF; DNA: TGTGCCAGCAGTGAAGCGCTTCCGGGGGACGATGAAGCTTTCTTT
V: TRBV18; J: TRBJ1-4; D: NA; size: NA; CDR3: CASSPPEGVGEKLFF; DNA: TGTGCCAGCTCACCACCGGAAGGGGTCGGGGAAAAACTGTTTTTT
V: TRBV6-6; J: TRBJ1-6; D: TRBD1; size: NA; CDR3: CASRTQDRGENSPPHF; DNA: TGTGCCAGCAGAACACAGGACAGGGGAGAAAATTCACCCCCCCACTTT
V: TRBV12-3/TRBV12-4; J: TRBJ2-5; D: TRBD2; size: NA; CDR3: CANNWIAGVQETQYF; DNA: TGTGCCAACAATTGGATAGCGGGGGTCCAAGAGACCCAGTACTTC
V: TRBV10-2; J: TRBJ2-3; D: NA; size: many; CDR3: CASSDGWTVADTQYF; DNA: TGCGCCAGCAGTGATGGCTGGACGGTCGCAGATACGCAGTATTTT
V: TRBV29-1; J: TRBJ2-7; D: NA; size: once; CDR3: CSAGRCNNGERYF; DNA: TGCAGCGCCGGGCGGTGCAATAATGGCGAGCGGTACTTC
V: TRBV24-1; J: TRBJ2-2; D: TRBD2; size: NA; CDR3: CATARTSGNPGELFF; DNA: TGTGCCACCGCTAGGACTAGCGGGAATCCCGGGGAGCTGTTTTTT
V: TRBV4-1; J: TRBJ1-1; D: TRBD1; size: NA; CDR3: CASSQDLADRGTEVLF; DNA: TGCGCCAGCAGTCAAGATCTTGCGGACAGGGGTACTGAAGTTCTCTTT
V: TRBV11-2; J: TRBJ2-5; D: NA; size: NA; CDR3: CANRSRDSAHQETQYF; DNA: TGTGCCAACAGATCCCGGGATTCGGCACACCAAGAGACCCAGTACTTC
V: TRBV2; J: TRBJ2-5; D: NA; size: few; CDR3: CASSDTVGGTQYF; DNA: TGTGCCAGCAGTGATACGGTAGGAGGGACCCAGTACTTC
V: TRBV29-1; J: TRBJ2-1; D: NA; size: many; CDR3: CSVRLVRKNNEQFF; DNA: TGCAGCGTACGACTAGTGCGGAAAAACAATGAGCAGTTCTTC
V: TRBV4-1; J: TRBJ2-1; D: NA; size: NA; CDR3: CTSSQVAASWGLWNEQFF; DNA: TGCACCAGCAGCCAAGTAGCGGCTAGCTGGGGCCTCTGGAATGAGCAGTTCTTC
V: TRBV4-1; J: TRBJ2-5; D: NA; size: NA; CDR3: CSSSPEGGRQEIQYF; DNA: TGCTCCAGCAGCCCGGAAGGGGGGAGGCAAGAGATCCAGTACTTC
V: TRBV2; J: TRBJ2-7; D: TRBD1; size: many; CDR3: CASRYRGAYEQYF; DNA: TGTGCCAGCCGATACAGGGGGGCGTACGAGCAGTACTTC
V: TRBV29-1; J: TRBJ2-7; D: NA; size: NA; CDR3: CSIAQGRCYEQYF; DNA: TGCAGCATTGCCCAAGGCAGATGCTACGAGCAGTACTTC
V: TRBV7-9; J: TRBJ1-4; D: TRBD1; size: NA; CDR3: CARSSTGAEKLLF; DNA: TGTGCCAGAAGCTCGACAGGGGCTGAAAAACTGCTTTTT
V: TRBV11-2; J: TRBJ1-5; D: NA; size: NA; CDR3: CASSLGLNQSQHF; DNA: TGTGCAAGCAGTTTAGGGTTAAATCAGTCCCAGCATTTT
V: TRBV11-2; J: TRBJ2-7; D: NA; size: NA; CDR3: CASSLDPAGLDEQYF; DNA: TGTGCCAGCAGCTTAGATCCCGCAGGGTTGGACGAGCAGTACTTC
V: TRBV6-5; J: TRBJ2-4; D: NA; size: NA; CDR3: CASSPARDLNIQYF; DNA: TGTGCCAGCAGCCCCGCGAGGGATTTAAACATTCAGTACTTC
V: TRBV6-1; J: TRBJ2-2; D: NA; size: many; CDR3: CASPRDPNTGELFF; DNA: TGTGCCAGCCCAAGGGACCCGAACACCGGGGAGCTGTTTTTT
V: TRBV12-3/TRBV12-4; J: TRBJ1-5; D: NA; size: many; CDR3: CASSFSRGAVGNQPQHF; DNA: TGTGCCAGCAGTTTCTCGAGGGGGGCTGTTGGCAATCAGCCCCAGCATTTT
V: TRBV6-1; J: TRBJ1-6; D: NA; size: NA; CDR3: CAGSEMISGRSPLHF; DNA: TGTGCCGGCAGTGAAATGATCTCCGGGAGGTCACCCCTCCACTTT
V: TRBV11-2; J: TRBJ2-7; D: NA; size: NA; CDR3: CTSSLGAHEQYF; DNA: TGTACCAGTAGCTTAGGAGCCCACGAGCAGTACTTC
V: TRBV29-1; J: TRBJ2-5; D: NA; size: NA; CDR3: CSVGASGERETQYF; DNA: TGCAGCGTTGGGGCCTCTGGGGAACGAGAGACCCAGTACTTC
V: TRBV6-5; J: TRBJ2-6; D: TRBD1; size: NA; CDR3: CASSLWTGMKAGANVTF; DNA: TGTGCCAGCAGTCTTTGGACAGGGATGAAAGCTGGGGCCAACGTCACTTTC
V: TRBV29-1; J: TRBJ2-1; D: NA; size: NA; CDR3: CSVERRNEQFF; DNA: TGCAGTGTTGAAAGGAGGAATGAGCAGTTCTTC
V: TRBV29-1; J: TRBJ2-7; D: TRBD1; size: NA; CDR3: CRVGQGAYEQYF; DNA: TGCCGTGTTGGGCAGGGGGCCTACGAACAGTACTTC
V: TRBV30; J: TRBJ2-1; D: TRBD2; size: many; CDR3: CASPSGPYNEQFF; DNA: TGTGCCTCTCCTAGCGGACCTTACAATGAGCAGTTCTTC
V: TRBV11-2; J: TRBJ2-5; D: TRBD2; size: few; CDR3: CAGSLELGLAGRETQYF; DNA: TGTGCCGGCAGCTTAGAGTTAGGACTAGCGGGAAGGGAGACCCAGTATTTC
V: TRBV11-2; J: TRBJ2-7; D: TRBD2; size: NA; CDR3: CASNLSVGLAGGGCEQHF; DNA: TGTGCCAGCAACTTATCCGTTGGACTAGCGGGAGGGGGGTGCGAGCAGCACTTC
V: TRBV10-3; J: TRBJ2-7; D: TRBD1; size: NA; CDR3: CAISGSRQGTYEQYF; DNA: TGTGCCATCAGTGGGTCAAGACAGGGGACCTACGAGCAGTACTTC
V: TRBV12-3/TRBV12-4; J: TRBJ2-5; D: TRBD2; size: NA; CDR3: CASSNSGTQETQYF; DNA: TGTGCCAGCAGTAATAGCGGGACCCAAGAGACCCAGTACTTC
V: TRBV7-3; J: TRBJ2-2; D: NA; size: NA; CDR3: CASSPRYANNGELLF; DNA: TGTGCCAGCAGCCCCCGGTACGCCAACAACGGGGAGCTGCTTTTT
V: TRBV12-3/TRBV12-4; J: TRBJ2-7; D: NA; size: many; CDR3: CASSRTEASYEQYF; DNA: TGTGCCAGCAGTAGGACTGAAGCTTCCTACGAGCAGTACTTC
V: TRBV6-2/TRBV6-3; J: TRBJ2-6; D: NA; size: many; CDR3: CASSPSHSGANVLTF; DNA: TGTGCCAGCAGTCCTAGCCACTCTGGGGCCAACGTCCTGACTTTC
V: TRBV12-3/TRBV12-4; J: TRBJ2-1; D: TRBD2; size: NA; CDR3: CAGATDWGGLTGEEQFF; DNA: TGTGCCGGCGCCACGGACTGGGGGGGTCTGACTGGGGAAGAGCAGTTCTTC
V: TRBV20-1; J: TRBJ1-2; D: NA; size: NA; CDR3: CSARVRTANYDYTF; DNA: TGCAGTGCTAGGGTTCGCACGGCTAACTATGACTACACCTTC
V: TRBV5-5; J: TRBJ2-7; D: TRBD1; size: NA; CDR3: CASSLTGVNEQYF; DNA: TGTGCCAGCAGCTTGACAGGGGTGAACGAGCAGTACTTC
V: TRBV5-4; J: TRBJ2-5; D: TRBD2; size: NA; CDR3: CASSSTTSGSGEAQYF; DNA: TGTGCCAGCAGCTCTACGACTAGCGGGAGTGGAGAGGCCCAGTATTTC
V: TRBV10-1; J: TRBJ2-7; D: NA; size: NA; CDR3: CTSSGAGPSYEQYF; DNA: TGCACTAGCAGTGGGGCTGGCCCAAGTTACGAGCAGTACTTC
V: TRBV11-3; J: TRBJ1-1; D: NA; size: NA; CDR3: CASGLGGCDTEAFF; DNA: TGTGCCAGTGGCTTAGGGGGATGCGACACTGAAGCTTTCTTT
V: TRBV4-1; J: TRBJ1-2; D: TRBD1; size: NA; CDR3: CASSQATGGVYGYNF; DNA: TGCGCCAGTAGCCAAGCCACAGGGGGGGTTTATGGCTACAACTTC
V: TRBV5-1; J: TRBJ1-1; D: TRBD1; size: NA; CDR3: CASSQKTGGRGNTGAFF; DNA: TGTGCCAGCAGCCAGAAGACAGGGGGCAGAGGTAACACTGGAGCTTTCTTT